Listed below are T cell receptor beta chains from one sample, sequenced in a study of CDR3 diversity in severe acne. TCRdb analysed the PCR reads with MiXCR anew, one entry per CDR3 protein. The sample yields some 84,000 distinct CDR3 sequences, around 50% seen once. The specimen sequenced was blood. These receptors were collected from a male donor in good health, serving as a control. CDR3s include the opening cysteine and the closing phenylalanine or tryptophan. The D gene is left open where the match is weak. Clone size is not always given. Where it is, it says once, few, many or a class for expanded clones.

j_gene: TRBJ1-2; v_gene: TRBV25-1; abundance: NA; d_gene: NA; CDR3aa: CASSVGAAPGCTF; CDR3nt: TGTGCCAGCAGCGTAGGAGCAGCCCCGGGCTGCACCTTC
j_gene: TRBJ1-5; v_gene: TRBV2; abundance: many; d_gene: NA; CDR3aa: CASTIGQNQPQHF; CDR3nt: TGTGCCAGCACCATCGGACAGAATCAGCCCCAGCATTTT
j_gene: TRBJ2-7; v_gene: TRBV27; abundance: many; d_gene: NA; CDR3aa: CASSFSGSYEQYF; CDR3nt: TGTGCCAGCAGTTTTTCAGGGAGCTACGAGCAGTACTTC
j_gene: TRBJ1-2; v_gene: TRBV6-4; abundance: few; d_gene: NA; CDR3aa: CASSDSGGEGYTF; CDR3nt: TGTGCCAGCAGTGACTCAGGGGGAGAGGGCTACACCTTC
j_gene: TRBJ1-2; v_gene: TRBV10-3; abundance: few; d_gene: NA; CDR3aa: CASHPGVNYGYTF; CDR3nt: TGTGCCTCACACCCGGGAGTTAACTATGGCTACACCTTC
j_gene: TRBJ2-3; v_gene: TRBV7-2; abundance: NA; d_gene: TRBD1; CDR3aa: CASSPGQARTDTQYF; CDR3nt: TGTGCCAGCAGCCCCGGACAGGCAAGAACAGATACGCAGTATTTT
j_gene: TRBJ2-7; v_gene: TRBV20-1; abundance: medium-sized; d_gene: NA; CDR3aa: CSARTGATIEQYF; CDR3nt: TGCAGTGCTAGAACAGGAGCTACGATTGAGCAGTACTTC
j_gene: TRBJ2-7; v_gene: TRBV19; abundance: NA; d_gene: TRBD2; CDR3aa: CASRSGGTNSYEQYF; CDR3nt: TGTGCCAGTAGGAGCGGAGGGACTAACAGCTACGAGCAGTACTTC
j_gene: TRBJ1-5; v_gene: TRBV12-3/TRBV12-4; abundance: few; d_gene: NA; CDR3aa: CASSVMDNQPQHF; CDR3nt: TGTGCCAGCAGTGTCATGGACAATCAGCCCCAGCATTTT
j_gene: TRBJ2-2; v_gene: TRBV11-2; abundance: NA; d_gene: TRBD2; CDR3aa: CASIAGGTGELFF; CDR3nt: TGTGCCAGCATAGCGGGAGGTACCGGGGAGCTGTTTTTT
j_gene: TRBJ1-5; v_gene: TRBV25-1; abundance: NA; d_gene: TRBD1; CDR3aa: CASRDRESQPQHF; CDR3nt: TGTGCCAGCAGAGACAGGGAGAGTCAGCCCCAGCATTTT
j_gene: TRBJ2-3; v_gene: TRBV19; abundance: many; d_gene: TRBD2; CDR3aa: CASSIDFATSGYTDTQYF; CDR3nt: TGTGCCAGTAGTATAGATTTCGCGACTAGCGGGTACACAGATACGCAGTATTTT
j_gene: TRBJ1-1; v_gene: TRBV2; abundance: NA; d_gene: NA; CDR3aa: CASSGWDPVPNGIFF; CDR3nt: TGTGCCAGCAGTGGGTGGGACCCCGTCCCGAACGGAATATTCTTT
j_gene: TRBJ2-5; v_gene: TRBV5-1; abundance: NA; d_gene: TRBD1; CDR3aa: CASSLGQGYQETQYF; CDR3nt: TGCGCCAGCAGCTTGGGACAGGGGTACCAAGAGACCCAGTACTTC
j_gene: TRBJ2-6; v_gene: TRBV7-2; abundance: many; d_gene: TRBD2; CDR3aa: CASSPAGGLGANVLTF; CDR3nt: TGTGCCAGCAGCCCCGCGGGGGGCCTCGGGGCCAACGTCCTGACTTTC
j_gene: TRBJ2-7; v_gene: TRBV20-1; abundance: NA; d_gene: TRBD2; CDR3aa: CSARDVTSGRGVYEQYF; CDR3nt: TGCAGTGCTAGAGATGTAACTAGCGGGAGGGGCGTATACGAGCAGTACTTC
j_gene: TRBJ2-1; v_gene: TRBV9; abundance: NA; d_gene: TRBD2; CDR3aa: CASSVGGGPADEQFF; CDR3nt: TGTGCCAGCAGCGTAGGGGGAGGGCCGGCGGATGAGCAGTTCTTC
j_gene: TRBJ2-7; v_gene: TRBV7-9; abundance: few; d_gene: TRBD2; CDR3aa: CASSLGGGNSYEQYF; CDR3nt: TGTGCCAGCAGCTTAGGGGGAGGGAATTCCTACGAGCAGTACTTC
j_gene: TRBJ2-2; v_gene: TRBV5-1; abundance: few; d_gene: TRBD1; CDR3aa: CASSLRGQGAGELFF; CDR3nt: TGCGCCAGCAGCTTGCGCGGACAGGGCGCGGGGGAGCTGTTTTTT
j_gene: TRBJ2-3; v_gene: TRBV10-3; abundance: NA; d_gene: NA; CDR3aa: CAISEDGDSTDTQYF; CDR3nt: TGTGCCATCAGTGAAGATGGTGATAGCACAGATACGCAGTATTTT
j_gene: TRBJ2-1; v_gene: TRBV20-1; abundance: once; d_gene: TRBD2; CDR3aa: CSATGLAGKNEQFF; CDR3nt: TGCAGTGCTACAGGACTAGCGGGGAAGAATGAGCAGTTCTTC
j_gene: TRBJ1-2; v_gene: TRBV2; abundance: NA; d_gene: NA; CDR3aa: CASSENSRNYGYTF; CDR3nt: TGTGCCAGCAGTGAAAACAGCAGGAACTATGGCTACACCTTC
j_gene: TRBJ2-7; v_gene: TRBV29-1; abundance: NA; d_gene: TRBD2; CDR3aa: CSVPLADSYEQYF; CDR3nt: TGCAGCGTCCCTCTAGCGGACTCCTACGAGCAGTACTTC
j_gene: TRBJ2-7; v_gene: TRBV10-3; abundance: many; d_gene: TRBD1; CDR3aa: CAISEGPGTGQHEQYF; CDR3nt: TGTGCCATCAGTGAGGGGCCTGGGACAGGGCAACACGAGCAGTACTTC
j_gene: TRBJ1-2; v_gene: TRBV7-9; abundance: NA; d_gene: NA; CDR3aa: CASSLGVGYGYTF; CDR3nt: TGTGCCAGCAGCTTAGGGGTAGGGTATGGCTACACCTTC
j_gene: TRBJ1-6; v_gene: TRBV7-9; abundance: NA; d_gene: NA; CDR3aa: CASSLAAGYDSPLHF; CDR3nt: TGTGCCAGCAGCTTAGCGGCAGGGTATGATTCACCCCTACACTTT
j_gene: TRBJ2-6; v_gene: TRBV6-5; abundance: many; d_gene: NA; CDR3aa: CASSFGQISYSGANVLTF; CDR3nt: TGTGCCAGCAGTTTTGGACAGATCTCTTACTCTGGGGCCAACGTCCTGACTTTC
j_gene: TRBJ2-5; v_gene: TRBV5-4; abundance: NA; d_gene: TRBD2; CDR3aa: CASSGTSGREKETQYF; CDR3nt: TGTGCCAGCAGCGGGACTAGCGGGAGAGAGAAAGAGACCCAGTACTTC
j_gene: TRBJ2-2; v_gene: TRBV2; abundance: few; d_gene: NA; CDR3aa: CASGFGPANTGELFF; CDR3nt: TGTGCCAGCGGTTTCGGACCCGCGAACACCGGGGAGCTGTTTTTT
j_gene: TRBJ1-2; v_gene: TRBV9; abundance: many; d_gene: NA; CDR3aa: CASSVDPGLRGYTF; CDR3nt: TGTGCCAGCAGCGTAGACCCGGGTTTGAGAGGCTACACCTTC
j_gene: TRBJ1-4; v_gene: TRBV6-5; abundance: many; d_gene: TRBD1; CDR3aa: CASSYGTGGSEKLFF; CDR3nt: TGTGCCAGCAGTTACGGGACAGGGGGCAGTGAAAAACTGTTTTTT
j_gene: TRBJ1-1; v_gene: TRBV10-3; abundance: NA; d_gene: NA; CDR3aa: CATGGQGGEGEAFF; CDR3nt: TGTGCCACGGGGGGGCAGGGCGGCGAGGGGGAAGCTTTCTTT
j_gene: TRBJ1-6; v_gene: TRBV5-5; abundance: many; d_gene: NA; CDR3aa: CASSLGTADFHF; CDR3nt: TGTGCCAGCAGCTTGGGCACTGCCGACTTCCACTTT
j_gene: TRBJ2-2; v_gene: TRBV11-2; abundance: NA; d_gene: NA; CDR3aa: CASKASTGELFF; CDR3nt: TGTGCCAGCAAAGCGTCGACCGGGGAGCTGTTTTTT
j_gene: TRBJ2-3; v_gene: TRBV15; abundance: NA; d_gene: NA; CDR3aa: CATSRDTGEDTQYF; CDR3nt: TGTGCCACCAGCAGAGATACGGGAGAAGATACGCAGTATTTT
j_gene: TRBJ2-3; v_gene: TRBV7-9; abundance: NA; d_gene: NA; CDR3aa: CASSLSGSADTQYF; CDR3nt: TGTGCCAGCAGCTTAAGTGGGAGCGCAGATACGCAGTATTTT
j_gene: TRBJ2-5; v_gene: TRBV10-1; abundance: once; d_gene: TRBD2; CDR3aa: CASSPAGKETQYF; CDR3nt: TGCGCCAGCAGTCCAGCGGGAAAAGAGACCCAGTACTTC
j_gene: TRBJ1-2; v_gene: TRBV2; abundance: NA; d_gene: TRBD1; CDR3aa: CASSQRGQGNGYTF; CDR3nt: TGTGCCAGCAGTCAGCGAGGACAGGGGAATGGCTACACCTTC
j_gene: TRBJ1-1; v_gene: TRBV3-1; abundance: NA; d_gene: NA; CDR3aa: CASSPTAGSSVAFF; CDR3nt: TGTGCCAGCAGCCCCACAGCGGGGAGTTCGGTAGCTTTCTTT